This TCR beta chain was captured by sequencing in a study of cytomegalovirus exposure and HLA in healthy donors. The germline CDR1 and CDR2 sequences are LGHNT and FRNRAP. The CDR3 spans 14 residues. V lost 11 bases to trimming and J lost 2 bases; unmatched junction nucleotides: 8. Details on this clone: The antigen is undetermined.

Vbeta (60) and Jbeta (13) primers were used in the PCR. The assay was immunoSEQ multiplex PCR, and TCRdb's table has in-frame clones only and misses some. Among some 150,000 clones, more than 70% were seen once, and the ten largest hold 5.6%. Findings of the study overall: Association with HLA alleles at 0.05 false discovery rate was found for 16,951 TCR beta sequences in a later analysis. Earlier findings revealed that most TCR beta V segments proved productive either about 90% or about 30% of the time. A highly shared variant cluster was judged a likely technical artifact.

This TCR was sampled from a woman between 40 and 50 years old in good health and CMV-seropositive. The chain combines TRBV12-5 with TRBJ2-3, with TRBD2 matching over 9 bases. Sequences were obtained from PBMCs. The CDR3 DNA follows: TGTGCTTCGTGCCTAGCGGGGTACACAGATACGCAGTATTTT. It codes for CASCLAGYTDTQYF. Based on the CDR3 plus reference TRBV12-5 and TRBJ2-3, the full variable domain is DARVTQTPRHKVTEMGQEVTMRCQPILGHNTVFWYRQTMMQGLELLAYFRNRAPLDDSGMPKDRFSAEMPDATLATLKIQPSEPRDSAVYFCASCLAGYTDTQYFGPGTRLTVL.